Following are 19 T cell receptor beta chains from one sample sequenced in a study of T cell changes during pregnancy in multiple sclerosis. This table comes from immunoSEQ multiplex PCR, and its TCRdb copy is limited to in-frame clones, with some not included. The data contain tens of thousands of clones, about nine tenths of them singletons. The sample in question was peripheral blood, obtained in the first trimester of pregnancy. The receptor source for this set is a female donor in good health, enrolled as a control in a pregnancy study.

The chain uses TRBV7-9 and TRBJ2-2; 7 bases map to TRBD1. Losses at the gene ends were 7 bases for V and 7 bases for J; bases not matched to a gene: 6. Looked up from germline, CDR1 is SEHNR and CDR2 is FQNEAQ (reference sequence). CDR3 length: 13 residues. CDR3 coding DNA: TGTGCCAGCAAGGGGGCGCGTGGCGGGGAGCTGTTTTTT. Protein product: CASKGARGGELFF.

CDR3 in amino acids: CASRSLAGGPDEQFF. The CDR3 DNA sequence: TGCGCCAGCAGATCGTTAGCGGGAGGGCCAGATGAGCAGTTCTTC. The chain employs TRBV5-1 and TRBJ2-1; 11 bases are shared with TRBD2. The CDR3 is made up of 15 amino acids. V was pared by 5 bases and J by 8 bases, with 9 bases of the junction left unmatched. Germline V gene sequence: CDR1 SGHRS, CDR2 YFSETQ.

Here the CDR3 reads CASKKDRGLATNEKLFF. The CDR3 DNA is TGTGCCAGCAAGAAGGACAGGGGACTTGCAACTAATGAAAAACTGTTTTTT. The rearrangement links TRBV27 to TRBJ1-4; 9 positions agree with TRBD1. The germline V gene encodes CDR1 MNHEY and CDR2 SMNVEV (reference sequence). Losses at the gene ends were 7 bases for V and 0 bases for J; bases not matched to a gene: 9. This CDR3 contains 17 residues.

The rearrangement uses TRBV7-3 and TRBJ2-2, with 10 positions matching TRBD1. The length of the CDR3 is 14 residues. V shed 8 bases and J 6 bases; nucleotides not matched to a gene: 6. CDR1 and CDR2 from the germline V gene are SGHTA and FQGTGA. The CDR3 bases are TGTGCCAGCTCCACGGGGACAGGGGCCGGGGAGCTGTTTTTT. Amino acids: CASSTGTGAGELFF.

The rearrangement uses TRBV28 and TRBJ2-1; tentatively, D is TRBD2 (5 bases). CDR1 is MDHEN, CDR2 SYDVKM, per germline. Deletions cut 5 bases from V and 11 bases from J, with 7 bases between. The length of the CDR3 is 10 residues. The CDR3 bases are TGTGCCAGCAGTAGAGGGAAGCAGTTCTTC. This encodes CASSRGKQFF.

This chain joins TRBV19 and TRBJ2-7; the D gene is possibly TRBD1 (5 bases). The CDR3 runs to 11 residues. Trimming left V 10 bases short and J 3 bases short, with 10 bases between. CDR1 and CDR2 (germline): LNHDA, SQIVND (reference sequence). The CDR3 coding sequence is TGTGCCACCCGAAGGGGCTACGAGCAGTACTTC. Translation gives CATRRGYEQYF.

V usage is TRBV6-6 and J usage is TRBJ1-2; D possibly corresponds to TRBD1 (5 bases). Germline CDR1 MNHNY, CDR2 SVGAGI (reference sequence). The CDR3 runs to 15 residues. The V gene lost 6 bases and the J gene lost 8 bases, with 22 bases spanning the gap. The CDR3 region is CASSPGYGRGGGYTF. DNA for the CDR3: TGTGCCAGCAGCCCCGGTTACGGTAGGGGAGGCGGCTACACCTTC.

V gene TRBV5-5 combines with J gene TRBJ1-2, with a tentative D call TRBD1 (5 bases). CDR3 length: 12 residues. CDR1 is SGHKS, CDR2 YYEKEE, per germline (reference sequence). The ends were cut back, 4 bases at V and 11 bases at J, with 15 bases in the middle. The CDR3 here is CASSADKVGYTF. For the CDR3, the DNA is TGTGCCAGCAGCGCGGACAAGGTTGGGTACACCTTC.

The chain couples TRBV5-5 to TRBJ2-1; the D gene is possibly TRBD2 (5 bases). Deletions cut 4 bases from V and 8 bases from J, with 19 bases between. The CDR3 length is 15 residues. Germline assignment: CDR1 SGHKS and CDR2 YYEKEE (reference sequence). The CDR3 is CASSPPRAGPDEQFF. CDR3 nucleotide sequence: TGTGCCAGCAGCCCGCCACGGGCGGGCCCCGATGAGCAGTTCTTC.

V gene TRBV2 combines with J gene TRBJ2-3; perhaps TRBD1 as D (6 bases). The V end lost 7 bases, the J end lost 4 bases, and 18 bases lay between the germline ends. The CDR3 consists of 15 residues. Germline loops: CDR1 SNHLY, CDR2 FYNNEI. The CDR3 coding sequence is TGTGCCAGCAATGGGGGCAGGGTTCTCCCAGATACGCAGTATTTT. This gives the protein CASNGGRVLPDTQYF. Using reference TRBV2 and TRBJ2-3 for the parts outside the CDR3, the full variable domain is EPEVTQTPSHQVTQMGQEVILRCVPISNHLYFYWYRQILGQKVEFLVSFYNNEISEKSEIFDDQFSVERPDGSNFTLKIRSTKLEDSAMYFCASNGGRVLPDTQYFGPGTRLTVL.

The chain employs TRBV19 and TRBJ1-2; D is uncertain. Germline CDR1 LNHDA, CDR2 SQIVND (reference sequence). Trimming removed 5 bases at V and 5 bases at J, with 15 bases between. There are 14 residues in the CDR3. DNA of the CDR3: TGTGCCAGTAGTTGGGCAGAGGGCGGTTATGGCTACACCTTC. This gives the protein CASSWAEGGYGYTF.

This clone was recorded only once. The V and J genes are TRBV2 and TRBJ2-7, with 11 bases identical to TRBD2. CDR1 and CDR2 (germline): SNHLY, FYNNEI. This CDR3 is 15 amino acids long. The trim removed 6 bases at V and 0 bases at J, leaving 4 bases unmatched. CDR3 sequence reads: CASRLAGEPSYEQYF. CDR3 sequence (DNA): TGTGCCAGCAGACTAGCGGGAGAGCCCTCCTACGAGCAGTACTTC.

V and J are TRBV12-5 and TRBJ2-3; the match to TRBD1 covers 7 bases. V trimming: 0 bases; J trimming: 2 bases; junction bases outside the gene matches: 2. CDR1 LGHNT and CDR2 FRNRAP come from the germline V gene. The CDR3 has 15 amino acids. The CDR3 DNA follows: TGTGCTAGTGGTTTGGTACAGGGGTCCACAGATACGCAGTATTTT. Translating gives CASGLVQGSTDTQYF.

The rearrangement links TRBV6-1 to TRBJ1-2; 7 bases are shared with TRBD1. Unmatched junction bases numbered 8, after V lost 9 bases and J lost 4 bases. The CDR3 spans 13 residues. CDR1 MNHNS and CDR2 SASEGT come from the germline V gene. This CDR3 is CASRGTDLYGYTF. The CDR3 DNA follows: TGTGCCAGTCGAGGGACAGACCTCTATGGCTACACCTTC.

The genes are TRBV5-4 and TRBJ1-2, with 9 positions matching TRBD1. J was trimmed by 4 bases and V by 0 bases; bases with no gene match: 10. Germline V lookup: CDR1 SGHNT, CDR2 YYREEE (reference sequence). CDR3 length equals 17 residues. In nucleotides, the CDR3 is TGTGCCAGCAGCTTGGGGCTAGACAGGGGGGATCTCTATGGCTACACCTTC. Translation: CASSLGLDRGDLYGYTF.

This clone has only one observation. The chain joins TRBV9 to TRBJ2-6; maybe TRBD1 (6 bases). CDR1 is SGDLS and CDR2 is YYNGEE in the germline V gene. This CDR3 is built from 17 residues. V was clipped by 0 bases and J by 0 bases, with 10 bases between them. The CDR3 loop reads CASSVATGISGANVLTF. The CDR3 bases are TGTGCCAGCAGCGTAGCAACAGGGATCTCTGGGGCCAACGTCCTGACTTTC.

The chain joins TRBV7-2 to TRBJ1-2, with unresolved D. The CDR3 has 13 residues. Germline values: CDR1 SGHTA, CDR2 FQGNSA. V was pared by 1 base and J by 5 bases, with 8 bases between. The CDR3 loop reads CASSLGSGYGYTF. In DNA, the CDR3 is TGTGCCAGCAGCTTAGGGTCCGGGTATGGCTACACCTTC.

V usage is TRBV2 and J usage is TRBJ2-6, with 12 nucleotides matching TRBD1. In germline, CDR1 is SNHLY, CDR2 FYNNEI. The CDR3 spans 18 residues. The V and J ends lost 6 bases and 2 bases, in that order; junction bases with no gene match: 8. DNA for the CDR3: TGTGCCAGCAGCCCGATGGGACAGGGGGCGGCTGGGGCCAACGTCCTGACTTTC. Translated, it gives CASSPMGQGAAGANVLTF.

The chain couples TRBV9 to TRBJ2-7; D remains ambiguous. This CDR3 has 14 amino acids. Trimming took 2 bases from V and 0 from J, leaving 9 bases between them. Germline CDR1 reads SGDLS; CDR2 reads YYNGEE. The CDR3 coding sequence is TGTGCCAGCAGCGTGACAACGAGCTCCTACGAGCAGTACTTC. This translates into CASSVTTSSYEQYF.